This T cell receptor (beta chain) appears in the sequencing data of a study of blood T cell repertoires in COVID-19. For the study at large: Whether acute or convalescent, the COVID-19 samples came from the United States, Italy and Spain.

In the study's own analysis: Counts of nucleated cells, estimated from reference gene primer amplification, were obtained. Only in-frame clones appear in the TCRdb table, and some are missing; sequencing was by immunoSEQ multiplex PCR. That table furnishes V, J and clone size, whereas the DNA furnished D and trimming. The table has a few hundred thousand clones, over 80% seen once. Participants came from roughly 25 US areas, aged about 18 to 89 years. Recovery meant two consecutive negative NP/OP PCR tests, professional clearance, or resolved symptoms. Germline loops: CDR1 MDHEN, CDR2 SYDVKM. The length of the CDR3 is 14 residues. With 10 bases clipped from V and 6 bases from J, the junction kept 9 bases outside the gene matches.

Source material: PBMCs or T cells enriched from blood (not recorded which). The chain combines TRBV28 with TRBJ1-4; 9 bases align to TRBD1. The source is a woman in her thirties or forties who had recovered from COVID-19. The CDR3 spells CAIHSRDRDEKLFF. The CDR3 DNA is TGTGCCATCCATTCCCGGGACAGGGATGAAAAACTGTTTTTT.